This is a list of T cell receptor beta chains from one sample in a study of OX40 agonist ivuxolimab in advanced cancers. Some clones are missing from TCRdb's copy, which holds only in-frame ones; the method was immunoSEQ multiplex PCR. The data contain more than 85,000 clones, about nine tenths of them singletons. The source was CD4+ or CD8+ T cells sorted from blood, collected in a trial of the OX40 agonist ivuxolimab. The receptor source for this set is an adult with an advanced solid tumor such as melanoma, head and neck, liver or kidney cancer. The CDR3 runs from the conserved cysteine through the conserved F or W. Each record gives: clone size, D gene, J gene, V gene, CDR3 DNA, CDR3 protein. D genes are given only for firm matches. Rows may omit the clone size; those that give it use once, few, many or a size class.

NA | NA | TRBJ2-1 | TRBV28 | TGTGCCAGCAGGCCGTCACGTGCGACTAGCAATGAGCAGTTCTTC | CASRPSRATSNEQFF
NA | NA | TRBJ2-3 | TRBV6-6 | TGTGCCAGCAGTTACGCCTCTAGCACAGATACGCAGTATTTT | CASSYASSTDTQYF
NA | NA | TRBJ2-2 | TRBV2 | TGTGCCAGCAGTGAGAGGCCAGCGGGCGGGCCCGGGGAGCTGTTTTTT | CASSERPAGGPGELFF
NA | NA | TRBJ2-5 | TRBV5-1 | TGCGCCAGCAGCTTGGCCGGAATTGCGACTAGACAAGAGACCCAGTACTTC | CASSLAGIATRQETQYF
NA | TRBD1 | TRBJ1-1 | TRBV5-8 | TGTGCCAGCAGTTCACCGGGACAGGGAGTCCTGAACACTGAAGCTTTCTTT | CASSSPGQGVLNTEAFF
NA | TRBD2 | TRBJ2-1 | TRBV7-2 | TGTGCCAGCAGTCTCGTCCGGGACTACCCATACAATGAGCAGTTCTTC | CASSLVRDYPYNEQFF
NA | NA | TRBJ2-5 | TRBV18 | TGTGCCAGCTCACCCCGATCGCGGGGAGAAGAGACCCAGTACTTC | CASSPRSRGEETQYF
NA | TRBD2 | TRBJ2-3 | TRBV7-3 | TGTGCCAGCAGCTTAAGTCCCACAACTAGCGGCAGTGGGGATACGCAGTATTTT | CASSLSPTTSGSGDTQYF
NA | TRBD2 | TRBJ2-3 | TRBV28 | TGTGCCAGCAGCGGGACTAGCCCGGCAGATACGCAGTATTTT | CASSGTSPADTQYF
NA | TRBD2 | TRBJ2-1 | TRBV5-1 | TGCGCCAGCAGCGAGACTAGCGGGAGTTTATCGAGTGAGCAGTTCTTC | CASSETSGSLSSEQFF
NA | NA | TRBJ2-2 | TRBV7-9 | TGTGCCAGCAGCTCTAGCTGGGCCGGGGAGCTGTTTTTT | CASSSSWAGELFF
NA | NA | TRBJ1-2 | TRBV18 | TGTGCCAGCTCACCACCAGTGATCAGGGATGGCTACACCTTC | CASSPPVIRDGYTF
NA | TRBD1 | TRBJ2-1 | TRBV6-5 | TGTGCCAGCAGGCTAGACAGGGGGGGGAATGAGCAGTTCTTC | CASRLDRGGNEQFF
NA | TRBD1 | TRBJ2-3 | TRBV19 | TGTGCCAGTAGACGGGGACAGTATTCAGATACGCAGTATTTT | CASRRGQYSDTQYF
NA | NA | TRBJ1-4 | TRBV5-1 | TGCGCCAGCAGCTTGGGCCCAGTTTCAACTAATGAAAAACTGTTTTTT | CASSLGPVSTNEKLFF
NA | TRBD2 | TRBJ2-1 | TRBV25-1 | TGTGCCAGCAGTCCCCCGGGAGGGGGTTACAATGAGCAGTTCTTC | CASSPPGGGYNEQFF
NA | NA | TRBJ2-3 | TRBV19 | TGTGCCAGTAGAGAAGACGGGAGCACAGATACGCAGTATTTT | CASREDGSTDTQYF
NA | TRBD2 | TRBJ2-1 | TRBV18 | TGTGCCAGCTTCAGACTAGCAGTCTACAATGAGCAGTTCTTC | CASFRLAVYNEQFF
once | NA | TRBJ2-3 | TRBV14 | TGTGCCAGCAGCCAATTGGGACACCGAGGAGATACGCAGTATTTT | CASSQLGHRGDTQYF
NA | NA | TRBJ1-3 | TRBV27 | TGTGCCAGCAGTTCCCGGGGGCCGCGGAGTGGAAACACCATATATTTT | CASSSRGPRSGNTIYF
NA | TRBD1 | TRBJ1-2 | TRBV15 | TGTGCCACCAGCGAGGGGGCAACTAACTATGGCTACACCTTC | CATSEGATNYGYTF
NA | NA | TRBJ2-2 | TRBV7-2 | TGTGCCAGCAGCTTAAAGAGGGCGACCGCCGGGGAGCTGTTTTTT | CASSLKRATAGELFF
NA | NA | TRBJ2-1 | TRBV7-2 | TGTGCCAGCAGCTTAGTTTACAATGAGCAGTTCTTC | CASSLVYNEQFF
few | TRBD2 | TRBJ2-7 | TRBV11-3 | TGTGCCAGCAGCGTAGCGGGGCGCGAGCAGTACTTC | CASSVAGREQYF
few | NA | TRBJ2-7 | TRBV5-1 | TGCGCCAGCAGCTTGGCCCAAGTCCCCACCGCCGAGCAGTACTTC | CASSLAQVPTAEQYF
NA | TRBD1 | TRBJ2-2 | TRBV28 | TGTGCCATCAAAGGGACAGGACAGACCGGGGAGCTGTTTTTT | CAIKGTGQTGELFF
NA | TRBD2 | TRBJ2-7 | TRBV7-9 | TGTGCCAGCAGCTTAGGGACTAGCGACCCGAGCTCCTACGAGCAGTACTTC | CASSLGTSDPSSYEQYF
NA | NA | TRBJ2-5 | TRBV7-2 | TGTGCCAGCAGCTTCCGAGGCGAGACCCAGTACTTC | CASSFRGETQYF
NA | NA | TRBJ2-1 | TRBV7-8 | TGTGCCAGCAGCTTAGAACAGTCCCGCTCCTACAATGAGCAGTTCTTC | CASSLEQSRSYNEQFF
NA | TRBD1 | TRBJ1-3 | TRBV28 | TGTGCCAGCAGTCCATCCGGGACAGGCAGTAACACCATATATTTT | CASSPSGTGSNTIYF
NA | NA | TRBJ2-5 | TRBV5-1 | TGCGCCAGCAGCCAACCTACAGGGAAAGAGACCCAGTACTTC | CASSQPTGKETQYF
NA | NA | TRBJ2-1 | TRBV5-1 | TGCGCCAGCAGCTCACGGATCGACAATGAGCAGTTCTTC | CASSSRIDNEQFF
NA | NA | TRBJ2-7 | TRBV30 | TGTGCCTGGAGTGTACGTTGGCAGTACTTC | CAWSVRWQYF
NA | TRBD1 | TRBJ2-1 | TRBV9 | TGTGCCAGCAGCCGGGACAGCCCATCCTACAATGAGCAGTTCTTC | CASSRDSPSYNEQFF
NA | NA | TRBJ1-1 | TRBV5-1 | TGCGCCAGCAGCATGGGACAGAACACTGAAGCTTTCTTT | CASSMGQNTEAFF